The 23 T cell receptor beta chains reported below all come from one sample, sequenced in a study of T-cell reconstitution after alpha-beta-depleted transplantation in children. During its preparation, the TCRbeta library received unique molecular identifiers. A single record per CDR3 protein comes from TCRdb applying MiXCR to the PCR reads. The top ten clones hold 3% to 3.5% of a sample with more than 450,000 distinct CDR3 sequences, around 19% of them seen once. This material consisted of PBMCs from the stem cell graft donor, taken from the stem cell graft. The receptors shown here come from a human donor who donated a stem cell graft to a child with acute lymphoblastic leukemia.

The gene calls are TRBV7-8 and TRBJ1-1; D call uncertain. This CDR3 contains 15 residues. The V gene's germline CDR1 is SGHVS and CDR2 FQNEAQ. V gave up 1 base and J gave up 5 bases, with 14 bases separating them. The CDR3 DNA reads TGTGCCAGCAGCTTAGGCCCGGAAGAGGGTACTGAAGCTTTCTTT. Translated, it gives CASSLGPEEGTEAFF.

This clonotype was seen more than once but under ten times. The J gene is TRBJ2-7, the V gene TRBV11-2; 11 positions match TRBD1. V shed 8 bases, J shed 4 bases, and the junction held 1 base outside the gene matches. The CDR3 extends over 12 amino acids. Germline assignment: CDR1 SGHAT and CDR2 FQNNGV. DNA of the CDR3: TGTGCCAGCGGACAGGGGGCATACGAGCAGTACTTC. Its protein product is CASGQGAYEQYF.

This clonotype was seen more than once but under ten times. The rearrangement links TRBV11-3 to TRBJ2-1, with 7 bases fitting TRBD2. The trim removed 3 bases at V and 6 bases at J, leaving 5 bases unmatched. The CDR3 contains 14 residues. Germline CDR1 reads SGHNT; CDR2 reads YENEEA. The CDR3 DNA reads TGTGCCAGCAGCTTGACAGCGGGACCCAATGAGCAGTTCTTC. Amino acids: CASSLTAGPNEQFF.

In this sample, this clonotype turned up a few times. V gene TRBV5-1 combines with J gene TRBJ2-3; D not resolved. V was trimmed by 4 bases and J by 0 bases, leaving 9 bases between them. The CDR3 spans 14 residues. Germline CDR1 reads SGHRS; CDR2 reads YFSETQ. The CDR3 here is CASSGSSSTDTQYF. The CDR3 nucleotides read TGCGCCAGCAGCGGCAGCAGTAGCACAGATACGCAGTATTTT.

The chain recombines TRBV7-9 with TRBJ1-1; tentatively, D is TRBD1 (5 bases). This CDR3 is 15 amino acids long. Germline CDR1 and CDR2: SEHNR and FQNEAQ (reference sequence). V lost 1 base, J lost 1 base, and 10 bases lay in between. The CDR3 DNA reads TGTGCCAGCAGCTTAGAGAGCGGGGGGAACACTGAAGCTTTCTTT. Translated: CASSLESGGNTEAFF.

The CDR3 reads CASSQDGTEAFF. CDR3 DNA: TGTGCCAGCAGCCAAGATGGGACTGAAGCTTTCTTT. The chain joins TRBV3-1 to TRBJ1-1; D is unresolved. The germline V and J ends were trimmed by 0 bases and 5 bases, with 4 bases remaining between them. CDR1 is LGHDT, CDR2 YNNKEL, per germline (reference sequence). The CDR3 extends over 12 amino acids.

This clonotype was observed a few times. The V gene is TRBV9, the J gene TRBJ2-1, with 8 bases identical to TRBD2. The germline gives CDR1 SGDLS, CDR2 YYNGEE. After removal of 4 bases from V and 7 bases from J, the junction contained 13 bases not matched to a gene. The length of the CDR3 is 16 residues. The chain's CDR3 is CASSPPGLVGRNEQFF. In nucleotides, the CDR3 is TGTGCCAGCAGCCCCCCGGGACTAGTGGGGCGGAATGAGCAGTTCTTC.

This clonotype turned up a few times. The V gene is TRBV12-3 or TRBV12-4, the J gene TRBJ2-5, with 12 bases lining up with TRBD2. There are 16 residues in the CDR3. Trimming at V came to 3 bases and at J to 4 bases, leaving 6 bases not matched to a gene. CDR3 protein: CASSFGLAGLLETQYF. CDR3 DNA: TGTGCCAGCAGTTTCGGACTAGCGGGACTATTAGAGACCCAGTACTTC.

The chain couples TRBV4-1 to TRBJ2-7; TRBD1 might be the D (6 bases). V gave up 0 bases and J gave up 3 bases, with 12 bases separating them. The CDR3 extends over 15 amino acids. Germline lookup yields CDR1 MGHRA and CDR2 YSYEKL. CDR3 loop: CASSQEEYRDYEQYF. Here the CDR3 DNA reads TGCGCCAGCAGCCAAGAGGAGTACAGGGACTACGAGCAGTACTTC.

There are a few counts of this clonotype. The chain couples TRBV6-5 to TRBJ2-1; 10 bases are shared with TRBD2. Germline CDR1 reads MNHEY; CDR2 reads SVGAGI. Unmatched junction bases numbered 0, after V lost 2 bases and J lost 2 bases. The CDR3 totals 15 residues. CDR3 bases: TGTGCCAGCAGTTACGGGACTAGCGCCTACAATGAGCAGTTCTTC. It translates to CASSYGTSAYNEQFF.

In nucleotides, the CDR3 is TGTGCCAGCAGTTACTCGACAGGGGTGATGAACACTGAAGCTTTCTTT. It translates to CASSYSTGVMNTEAFF. This sequence joins TRBV6-5 and TRBJ1-1; 8 bases agree with TRBD1. This CDR3 spans 16 amino acids. J gave up 0 bases and V 0 bases, and 3 bases lay outside the gene matches. Germline loops: CDR1 MNHEY, CDR2 SVGAGI.

The J gene is TRBJ2-3, the V gene TRBV23-1; 7 positions match TRBD2. TRBV23-1 is an open reading frame, and its role is uncertain. The CDR3 runs 14 residues. J lost 3 bases, V lost 11 bases, and 11 bases had no gene match. The CDR3 nucleotides read TGCGCCTCCCTAATGAGCGGGGATACAGATACGCAGTATTTT. It codes for CASLMSGDTDTQYF.

Worth noting for this clonotype: At one boundary the junction diverges from the germline segment, which might be a read error. The genes are TRBV24-1 and TRBJ2-3; the D call may be TRBD1 or TRBD2 (5 bases each). The CDR3 has 15 residues. The germline V gene encodes CDR1 KGHDR and CDR2 SFDVKD. The CDR3, as DNA: TGTGCCACCGGTGATCCGGGACGGTCGACAGATACGCAGTATTTT. Its protein product is CATGDPGRSTDTQYF.

The V gene is TRBV6-5, the J gene TRBJ1-6; D is possibly TRBD1 (6 bases). This CDR3 has 14 residues. Deletions cut 2 bases from V and 5 bases from J, with 7 bases between. Germline CDR1 MNHEY, CDR2 SVGAGI. As DNA, the CDR3 is TGTGCCAGCAGTTACAGGGGGGATAATTCACCCCTCCACTTT. As protein: CASSYRGDNSPLHF.

The gene calls are TRBV27 and TRBJ2-1, with TRBD2 identical over 16 bases. Germline trimming cut 11 bases from V and 3 bases from J; bases unmatched to any gene: 4. The CDR3 runs to 15 residues. Germline V gene lookup returns CDR1 MNHEY and CDR2 SMNVEV (reference sequence). The CDR3 DNA follows: TGTGCCGCCGGGACTAGCGGGAGGGTCTACAATGAGCAGTTCTTC. This codes for CAAGTSGRVYNEQFF.

The chain joins TRBV27 to TRBJ2-1, with TRBD1 identical over 7 bases. Germline V gene sequence: CDR1 MNHEY, CDR2 SMNVEV (reference sequence). Losses at the gene ends were 5 bases for V and 6 bases for J; bases not matched to a gene: 10. This CDR3 has 15 amino acids. The CDR3: CASSPTGLRGNEQFF. DNA of the CDR3: TGTGCCAGCAGTCCGACAGGGTTAAGGGGCAATGAGCAGTTCTTC.

This clonotype was observed a few times. V usage is TRBV19 and J usage is TRBJ2-7; the D gene is possibly TRBD1 (6 bases). The length of the CDR3 is 15 residues. Germline V gene lookup returns CDR1 LNHDA and CDR2 SQIVND (reference sequence). V lost 4 bases, J lost 5 bases, and 18 bases lay in between. CDR3 DNA sequence: TGTGCCAGTAGTAACGAAGGGGCAGGGGTCGACGAGCAGTACTTC. Amino acid sequence: CASSNEGAGVDEQYF. The full variable domain, completed using reference TRBV19 and TRBJ2-7, is DGGITQSPKYLFRKEGQNVTLSCEQNLNHDAMYWYRQDPGQGLRLIYYSQIVNDFQKGDIAEGYSVSREKKESFPLTVTSAQKNPTAFYLCASSNEGAGVDEQYFGPGTRLTVT.

This clonotype was detected a few times. The chain joins TRBV7-9 to TRBJ1-1, with 8 bases aligning to TRBD1. The CDR3 covers 16 residues. Germline CDR1 and CDR2: SEHNR and FQNEAQ (reference sequence). The V and J ends lost 4 bases and 5 bases, in that order; junction bases with no gene match: 12. CDR3 sequence: CASSWPPGTGKTEAFF. The CDR3 DNA sequence: TGTGCCAGCAGCTGGCCCCCCGGGACAGGAAAAACTGAAGCTTTCTTT.

J is TRBJ1-4 and V is TRBV12-3 or TRBV12-4, with 9 positions matching TRBD1. Trimming removed 6 bases from V and 6 bases from J; junction bases left unmatched: 8. The CDR3 length is 15 residues. CDR3 bases: TGTGCCAGCAGACTTCGGACAGGGGTGGATGAAAAACTGTTTTTT. Protein sequence: CASRLRTGVDEKLFF.

V and J are TRBV12-3 or TRBV12-4 and TRBJ1-2; TRBD1 is a possible D gene (5 bases). Trimming took off 10 bases at V and 5 bases at J, with 17 bases between the two ends. The CDR3 extends over 13 amino acids. CDR3 region: CATGTTEGYGYTF. As DNA, the CDR3 is TGTGCCACCGGGACTACAGAAGGGTATGGCTACACCTTC.

The chain joins TRBV6-5 to TRBJ1-4, with a weak D call TRBD1 (5 bases). CDR1 is MNHEY, CDR2 SVGAGI, per germline. Trimming pared 5 bases from V and 14 bases from J, leaving 18 bases between. The CDR3 consists of 13 residues. CDR3 protein: CASSRPGLQDLFF. In nucleotides, the CDR3 is TGTGCCAGCAGTCGCCCAGGGTTACAAGATCTGTTTTTT.

This clonotype was seen at least ten times. The rearrangement joins TRBV7-9 to TRBJ2-7; D possibly corresponds to TRBD1 (6 bases). This CDR3 contains 14 residues. V lost 0 bases and J 4 bases, leaving 10 bases between the germline ends. Per the germline V gene, CDR1 is SEHNR and CDR2 is FQNEAQ (reference sequence). In DNA, the CDR3 is TGTGCCAGCAGCTTAGCGGGCACAGGGTACGAGCAGTACTTC. It yields the protein CASSLAGTGYEQYF.

This clonotype was found many times. This sequence joins TRBV29-1 and TRBJ2-1; D possibly corresponds to TRBD1 (5 bases). From germline, CDR1 is SQVTM and CDR2 ANQGSEA. The CDR3 has 13 amino acids. V lost 3 bases to trimming and J lost 4 bases, with 10 bases between them. For the CDR3, the DNA is TGCAGCGTTGACCCGACAGAATACAATGAGCAGTTCTTC. It encodes CSVDPTEYNEQFF.